This T cell receptor beta chain was sequenced for a study of blood T cell repertoires in COVID-19. Trimming took off 0 bases at V and 3 bases at J, with 19 bases between the two ends. The CDR3 has 18 amino acids. Germline assignment: CDR1 PRHDT and CDR2 FYEKMQ (reference sequence). Produced via immunoSEQ multiplex PCR; TCRdb's table is partial and in-frame only. This sample yields around 220,000 clones, of which approximately 90% are seen a single time; 1.9% belongs to the top ten. The source of this sequence is a woman under 30 who had recovered from COVID-19. The chain combines TRBV13 with TRBJ2-3; tentative D call: TRBD2 (6 bases). Sequenced material: PBMCs or T cells enriched from blood (not recorded which). The CDR3 DNA reads TGTGCCAGCAGCTTAGGCCCGAACGGGAGACTTGTTACAGATACGCAGTATTTT. Its protein product is CASSLGPNGRLVTDTQYF.